A selection of T cell receptor beta chains follows, all from one sample in a study of molecular identifiers for immune sequencing clone quantification. A single record per CDR3 protein comes from TCRdb applying MiXCR to the PCR reads. The repertoire consists of approximately 500,000 distinct CDR3 sequences, with about 21% occurring once and the leading ten covering under 0.85%. The sequenced sample consisted of naive CD8+ T cells from blood, with Jurkat cell RNA spiked in. The receptors were gathered from a human donor in good health. Some libraries in this study had Jurkat cell RNA spiked in. Each CDR3 is given with its conserved first and last residue. A D gene is named only where the DNA matches it firmly. Only part of the rows carry a size: once, few, many, or a class if the clone is expanded.

>TRBV27|TRBJ2-7|TRBD2|-
TGTGCCAGCAGCGCTTGGGGGGGCTACGAGCAGTACTTC
CASSAWGGYEQYF
>TRBV20-1|TRBJ2-3|-|few
TGCAGTGCTAGCAGTGGCAGTGACTCGTACGCAGATACGCAGTATTTT
CSASSGSDSYADTQYF
>TRBV9|TRBJ1-5|-|-
TGTGCCAGCAGCGCAGGGTCGTACAGCCCCCAGCATTTT
CASSAGSYSPQHF
>TRBV6-2/TRBV6-3|TRBJ2-7|-|-
TGTGCCAGCAGTCCCCCCCGGTTTCCCTACGAGCAGTACTTC
CASSPPRFPYEQYF
>TRBV5-1|TRBJ2-7|-|many
TGCGCCAGCAGCTTGGCCAATTTGGGCTCCTACGAGCAGTACTTC
CASSLANLGSYEQYF
>TRBV6-1|TRBJ2-7|-|-
TGTGCCAGCAGTGAATCTCCGGGACCTGGGTACGAGCAGTACTTC
CASSESPGPGYEQYF
>TRBV28|TRBJ2-3|-|many
TGTGCCAGCAGTCCAACTCTAGGGGCAAGCACAGATACGCAGTATTTT
CASSPTLGASTDTQYF
>TRBV29-1|TRBJ2-2|TRBD2|many
TGCAGCGTCGGTAGCGGGTATAACACCGGGGAGCTGTTTTTT
CSVGSGYNTGELFF
>TRBV27|TRBJ1-5|-|-
TGTGCCGGCAGTCCTGTGAGCGGACTAGGGCTCAATCAGCCCCAGCATTTT
CAGSPVSGLGLNQPQHF
>TRBV19|TRBJ1-5|TRBD1|many
TGTGCCAGTAGTGAGGGACAGGGGTATAGCAATCAGCCCCAGCATTTT
CASSEGQGYSNQPQHF
>TRBV7-9|TRBJ1-2|-|few
TGTGCCAGCAGCTTAGTTGAGGGTTACCTTGGCTACACCTTC
CASSLVEGYLGYTF
>TRBV3-1|TRBJ2-3|TRBD2|many
TGTGCCAGCAGCCAAGCCCCTAGCGGGGGGGCAGATACGCAGTATTTT
CASSQAPSGGADTQYF
>TRBV12-3/TRBV12-4|TRBJ2-3|TRBD1|-
TGTGCCAGCAGTTTATGGCCTTGGACAGGGGAGGTGACAGATACGCAGTATTTT
CASSLWPWTGEVTDTQYF
>TRBV4-1|TRBJ1-5|TRBD1|many
TGCGCCAGCAGCCAGACAGGGGGAAGGGAGCAGCCCCAGCATTTT
CASSQTGGREQPQHF
>TRBV9|TRBJ2-1|TRBD2|-
TGTGCCAGCAGCCCCTTTAGCGGGAACAATGAGCAGTTCTTC
CASSPFSGNNEQFF
>TRBV30|TRBJ2-3|-|many
TGTGCCTGGAGTAGTGGGGCAGATACGCAGTATTTT
CAWSSGADTQYF
>TRBV12-3/TRBV12-4|TRBJ1-6|-|-
TGTGCCAGCAGTTTTATTCACGGTTCACCCCACCACTTT
CASSFIHGSPHHF
>TRBV6-6|TRBJ2-7|-|few
TGTGCCAGCAGTAAAGTGGAATCCTACGAGCAGTACTTC
CASSKVESYEQYF
>TRBV5-1|TRBJ2-5|-|-
TGCGCCAGCAGCTTGGATGGGGGTACAGGCGAGACCCAGTACTTC
CASSLDGGTGETQYF
>TRBV5-1|TRBJ1-3|-|-
TGCGCCAGCAGCTTCTCCGGGACGCCGTCTGGAAACACCATATATTTT
CASSFSGTPSGNTIYF
>TRBV12-3/TRBV12-4|TRBJ2-2|-|many
TGTGCCAGCAGTTTAACCGGGGGGCCGATCGGGGAGCTGTTTTTT
CASSLTGGPIGELFF
>TRBV7-2|TRBJ2-7|-|many
TGTGCCAGCAGCCCCGGGAATTCCTACGAGCAGTACTTC
CASSPGNSYEQYF
>TRBV6-6|TRBJ1-6|TRBD1|-
TGTGCCAGCAGTTACGGTACAGGGGGAAGTTCACCCCTCCACTTT
CASSYGTGGSSPLHF
>TRBV6-6|TRBJ1-2|-|few
TGTGCCAGCAGTTATCGGGCAGCTAACTATGGCTACACCTTC
CASSYRAANYGYTF
>TRBV27|TRBJ1-4|-|-
TGTGCCGGCAGCTGGACGGGACTTAATGAAAAACTGTTTTTT
CAGSWTGLNEKLFF
>TRBV19|TRBJ1-1|-|-
TGTGCCAGTAGTATATACGGACAGCTTGAAGCTTTCTTT
CASSIYGQLEAFF
>TRBV27|TRBJ1-6|-|few
TGTGCCAGCAGTTTCCTGGGAGTTAAGGTTCATAATTCACCCCTCCACTTT
CASSFLGVKVHNSPLHF
>TRBV9|TRBJ1-2|-|many
TGTGCCAGCAGCGTAGAAGACAGCTCTTATGGCTACACCTTC
CASSVEDSSYGYTF
>TRBV4-3|TRBJ2-7|TRBD2|-
TGCGCCAGCAGCCAGGGGCTAGCGGGAGGCGACTACGAGCAGTACTTC
CASSQGLAGGDYEQYF
>TRBV7-9|TRBJ2-7|-|-
TGTGCCAGCAGCTTGCCTTTTGAGGTAGAGAATGACGAGCAGTACTTC
CASSLPFEVENDEQYF
>TRBV12-3/TRBV12-4|TRBJ2-1|TRBD1|few
TGTGCCAGCAGTTCCCCGGGACAGGGGGAAAATGAGCAGTTCTTC
CASSSPGQGENEQFF
>TRBV19|TRBJ2-4|TRBD2|few
TGTGCCAGTAGTGACCCCTGGGAGGGTTTCTTCTACTTC
CASSDPWEGFFYF
>TRBV4-3|TRBJ2-7|-|few
TGCGCCAGCAGCCAGGAAGAGGGTCCCTACGAGCAGTACTTC
CASSQEEGPYEQYF
>TRBV4-3|TRBJ1-5|-|many
TGCGCCAGCAGCCAAGATCCCCAGGACCGCTATGGCAATCAGCCCCAGCATTTT
CASSQDPQDRYGNQPQHF
>TRBV18|TRBJ2-3|-|-
TGTGCCAGCTCACCCCGGGGAGGTCACACAGATACGCAGTATTTT
CASSPRGGHTDTQYF
>TRBV29-1|TRBJ1-2|TRBD1|-
TGCAGCGGGACAGGGGAGCACTATGGCTACACCTTC
CSGTGEHYGYTF
>TRBV7-9|TRBJ2-2|-|many
TGTGCCAGCACCCTTGGGGGCGGGGAGCTGTTTTTT
CASTLGGGELFF
>TRBV2|TRBJ1-4|-|many
TGTGCCAGCAGTGAAGCGCTTCCCGGGACTAATGAAAAACTGTTTTTT
CASSEALPGTNEKLFF
>TRBV7-9|TRBJ1-1|-|many
TGTGCCAGCAGCAATACGGGTACTGAAGCTTTCTTT
CASSNTGTEAFF
>TRBV7-2|TRBJ2-7|TRBD2|many
TGTGCCAGCAGCTTCGGGGGGGCCCCCTACGAGCAGTACTTC
CASSFGGAPYEQYF
>TRBV6-1|TRBJ2-3|-|once
TGTGCCAGCAGTGACTTCGTCAGGGGGGCCACAGATACGCAGTATTTT
CASSDFVRGATDTQYF
>TRBV5-1|TRBJ1-1|-|many
TGCGCCAGCAGCTTGCACGGGGGGGCCACTGAAGCTTTCTTT
CASSLHGGATEAFF
>TRBV7-9|TRBJ1-2|-|-
TGTGCCAGCAGGGCGGACAACTATGGCTACACCTTC
CASRADNYGYTF
>TRBV28|TRBJ2-7|TRBD1|few
TGTGCCAGCAGTTTCCCCACCAGGACAGGGGGTATAGCGCCAAAGACCTACGAGCAGTACTTC
CASSFPTRTGGIAPKTYEQYF
>TRBV9|TRBJ2-2|-|-
TGTGCCAGCAGCGTAGCCCAGGGATCGAACACCGGGGAGCTGTTTTTT
CASSVAQGSNTGELFF
>TRBV12-3/TRBV12-4|TRBJ1-1|-|-
TGTGCCAGCACTGAGGGCCCGGCGGATGCTTTCTTT
CASTEGPADAFF
>TRBV20-1|TRBJ2-7|-|-
TGCAGTGCTAGCTTGACAGGGAGGATGGGCGAGCAGTACTTC
CSASLTGRMGEQYF
>TRBV5-6|TRBJ2-7|-|many
TGTGCCAGCAGCTTGGCCATAGGTTACGAGCAGTACTTC
CASSLAIGYEQYF
>TRBV27|TRBJ2-4|TRBD2|few
TGTGCCAGCAGTTTGATAGCGGGAGGCCCGGAAAACATTCAGTACTTC
CASSLIAGGPENIQYF
>TRBV7-9|TRBJ1-2|TRBD1|-
TGTGCCAGCAGCTTAGGGGACAGGGGGCGCGATGACTATGGCTACACCTTC
CASSLGDRGRDDYGYTF
>TRBV24-1|TRBJ2-5|TRBD1|-
TGTGCCGCCAGTGATTTGGGACAGGGGGTAACAGGGCAGGAGACCCAGTACTTC
CAASDLGQGVTGQETQYF
>TRBV12-3/TRBV12-4|TRBJ1-6|-|many
TGTGCCAGCAGTTTAGCAGTCAGGGGATATGATTCACCCCTCCACTTT
CASSLAVRGYDSPLHF
>TRBV4-3|TRBJ1-2|TRBD1|many
TGCGCCAGCAGCCAAGATACAGGGGGATATGGCTACACCTTC
CASSQDTGGYGYTF